This T cell receptor beta chain originates from a study of blood T cell repertoires in COVID-19 (dated by TCRdb to 2018 to 2021). For the wider study: Samples from collaborators originated in the United States, Italy and Spain and spanned both the acute and convalescent phases of COVID-19. The material from the prospective study consisted of cDNA or gDNA derived from T cells, B-cell-depleted T cells, or PBMCs. The dataset comprised deeply sampled blood TCRbeta repertoires from subjects exposed to, actively infected with, or recovered from COVID-19. The repertoires were released in a freely available public database meant as a resource for research on the immune response to SARS-CoV-2. The samples were drawn from the first 160 participants of the ongoing ImmuneRACE study and from about 1,200 subjects provided by 6 global collaborators. Sample metadata almost always included a de-identified subject ID, COVID-19 status, age in years and sex. Where HLA class I and class II types were available, the types were taken from metadata supplied by the sample provider, not from assay-based typing.

Of note for this clone: The target of this receptor is not known. One base away there is no much larger clone; base qualities are not given.

The germline ends are 14 bases apart after V is trimmed by 5 bases and J by 0 bases. Counted from cysteine to phenylalanine, this CDR3 has 16 amino acids. Only the CDR3 region is kept as DNA, spanning 48 bases read in frame from base 1. The germline V gene (reference sequence) supplies CDR1 SEHNR and CDR2 FQNEAQ. Study-wide findings and limitations: Clinical and demographic metadata were provided uncurated, with the amount varying by source and participant.

TCRbeta CDR3 regions were amplified from genomic DNA by means of the immunoSEQ Assay, a bias-controlled multiplex PCR. The authors processed their data as follows. Nucleated cell counts per sample were estimated from amplification of reference gene primers within the assay. To quantify the absolute abundance of each unique TCRbeta CDR3 rearrangement, sequence reads were collapsed and filtered. For each sample, productive Simpson clonality was calculated as the square root of Simpson's diversity index over productive rearrangements. The table was pulled from immuneACCESS by TCRdb, which kept in-frame rearrangements only. Such tables lose some clones; where checked, under half of the loss comes from unresolved V genes, and the rest has no known cause. V, J and clone size were drawn from that table, and D and trimming were deduced from the DNA. The sample profile shows more than 85,000 clones; about three quarters of them were found once. The ten biggest clones cover approximately 16% of the sample.

Each collaborating institution followed its own protocols to collect whole blood in K2EDTA tubes. For TCRbeta analysis, collaborators shipped samples in one of three forms: frozen whole blood, isolated PBMCs, or DNA extracted from either of those sample types. The rearrangement joined TRBV7-9 to TRBJ1-3; no D gene call is confident. The receptor was isolated from a woman over 75 with active or convalescent COVID-19. The sample comprised peripheral blood. Here the CDR3 is given as CASSPPGSSSGNTIYF. The DNA sequence follows: TGTGCCAGCAGCCCCCCGGGATCGAGCTCTGGAAACACCATATATTTT.